These T cell receptor beta chains were read from a single sample in a study of regulatory T cells in long-lasting Graves disease. TCRdb used MiXCR to reprocess the multiplex PCR reads, holding one entry per CDR3 protein. The sample lists about 460,000 distinct CDR3 sequences, around a fifth seen once, with roughly 14% in the top ten. Sequenced here: peripheral blood mononuclear cells (PBMCs), sampled when the disease was refractory, from a patient treated with antithyroid drugs. The receptors come from a female donor with Graves disease. The CDR3 runs from the conserved cysteine through the conserved F or W. Fields, in order: clone size, D gene, V gene, J gene, CDR3 protein, CDR3 DNA. D genes are given only for firm matches. Rows may omit the clone size; those that give it use once, few, many or a size class.

few	TRBD1	TRBV6-1	TRBJ2-5	CASKRQGQETQYF	TGTGCCAGCAAACGACAGGGGCAAGAGACCCAGTACTTC
few	.	TRBV2	TRBJ2-3	CASKAGPPTDTQYF	TGTGCCAGCAAGGCAGGTCCGCCCACAGATACGCAGTATTTT
few	.	TRBV13	TRBJ2-2	CASSFDGGTGELFF	TGTGCCAGCAGCTTTGACGGGGGTACCGGGGAGCTGTTTTTT
.	TRBD1	TRBV5-4	TRBJ1-2	CASSLTGGFGYTF	TGTGCCAGCAGCTTGACAGGGGGCTTTGGCTACACCTTC
many	.	TRBV27	TRBJ1-1	CASSLGRRITEAFF	TGTGCCAGCAGTTTGGGGCGGAGGATCACTGAAGCTTTCTTT
.	.	TRBV7-8	TRBJ2-2	CASRPRRGATGELFF	TGTGCCAGCAGGCCCCGGCGAGGGGCTACCGGGGAGCTGTTTTTT
many	TRBD2	TRBV6-1	TRBJ2-5	CASSARGGSGETQYF	TGTGCCAGCAGTGCACGCGGGGGTTCCGGAGAGACCCAGTACTTC
many	.	TRBV27	TRBJ1-1	CASSDTPGASTEAFF	TGTGCCAGCAGTGATACCCCGGGGGCTAGCACTGAAGCTTTCTTT
few	.	TRBV9	TRBJ2-3	CASSVGTTDTQYF	TGTGCCAGCAGCGTAGGGACAACAGATACGCAGTATTTT
.	.	TRBV28	TRBJ2-7	CASPPDRNYEQYF	TGTGCCAGCCCCCCGGACCGAAACTACGAGCAGTACTTC
many	TRBD2	TRBV2	TRBJ2-5	CASLPGLASETQYF	TGTGCCAGCTTACCGGGACTAGCGAGTGAGACCCAGTACTTC
many	.	TRBV20-1	TRBJ1-5	CSAAPGSGPQHF	TGCAGTGCTGCGCCGGGGAGCGGACCCCAGCATTTT
.	.	TRBV20-1	TRBJ1-2	CSAMEGEGYGYTF	TGCAGTGCTATGGAAGGGGAGGGCTATGGCTACACCTTC
many	.	TRBV7-2	TRBJ1-4	CASSLGSATNEKLFF	TGTGCCAGCAGCTTAGGATCCGCAACTAATGAAAAACTGTTTTTT
many	.	TRBV28	TRBJ1-5	CASSLFGQPQHF	TGTGCCAGCAGTTTATTCGGTCAGCCCCAGCATTTT
.	TRBD2	TRBV12-3/TRBV12-4	TRBJ2-3	CASSFERDSDTQYF	TGTGCCAGCAGTTTCGAGCGGGATTCAGATACGCAGTATTTT